The T cell receptor beta chain under discussion was sequenced for a study of cytomegalovirus exposure and HLA in healthy donors. Worth noting for this clone: Its antigen is undetermined.

Study findings and constraints: Diagnosis of cytomegalovirus status made by the classifier reportedly showed high specificity and sensitivity. Serostatus for CMV was the only available immune exposure information. A prior analysis recorded that most TCR beta V segments were productive about 87% or about 30% of the time.

The primer mix had 60 Vbeta and 13 Jbeta primers. TCRdb's copy holds only in-frame clones and misses some; the assay was immunoSEQ multiplex PCR. This table holds roughly 100,000 clones, approximately 84% found once. Germline V lookup: CDR1 SEHNR, CDR2 FQNEAQ (reference sequence). The CDR3 is 15 residues long. Trimming at V came to 4 bases and at J to 3 bases, leaving 2 bases not matched to a gene. The sample consisted of PBMCs. V usage is TRBV7-9 and J usage is TRBJ2-1; 11 bases map to TRBD2. The sequence derives from a male donor in good health and CMV-seronegative. CDR3 protein: CASSYSGGGYNEQFF. In DNA, the CDR3 is TGTGCCAGCAGCTATAGCGGGGGGGGCTACAATGAGCAGTTCTTC. Variable domain in full (rest from reference TRBV7-9 and TRBJ2-1): DTGVSQNPRHKITKRGQNVTFRCDPISEHNRLYWYRQTLGQGPEFLTYFQNEAQLEKSRLLSDRFSAERPKGSFSTLEIQRTEQGDSAMYLCASSYSGGGYNEQFFGPGTRLTVL.